Listed here is a single T cell receptor beta chain. This entry is derived from a study of breast tumors, draining lymph nodes, adjacent tissues. Breast cancer patients provided tissue from their axillary draining lymph nodes. TCRdb redid the calling of the multiplex PCR reads with MiXCR, one entry per CDR3 protein. Of about 230,000 distinct CDR3 sequences in the sample, approximately 30% were seen once. Per germline, CDR1 LGHDT and CDR2 YNNKEL (reference sequence). The CDR3 runs 12 residues. Deletions cut 1 base from V and 10 bases from J, with 7 bases between. The sequencing sample was made of axillary lymph node tissue. The TCR comes from a female donor with breast cancer. Some clones in this sample may be carry-over from other donors' samples. V usage is TRBV3-1 and J usage is TRBJ2-2; D gene ambiguous. DNA of the CDR3: TGTGCCAGCAGCCAAGGAGATGAGGAGCTGTTTTTT. Residues: CASSQGDEELFF. Full variable domain (remainder filled in from reference TRBV3-1 and TRBJ2-2): DTAVSQTPKYLVTQMGNDKSIKCEQNLGHDTMYWYKQDSKKFLKIMFSYNNKELIINETVPNRFSPKSPDKAHLNLHINSLELGDSAVYFCASSQGDEELFFGEGSRLTVL.